Each of the 14 T cell receptor beta chains below was sequenced from the same sample in a study of CD8 T cells in ankylosing spondylitis. Using its own MiXCR run on the 5' RACE reads, TCRdb lists one record per CDR3 protein. Of under 300,000 distinct CDR3 sequences in the sample, 15% to 20% are singletons; the top ten hold approximately 33%. The material sequenced was blood, either unsorted or a sorted T cell fraction (not recorded which). The receptors derive from a male donor with ankylosing spondylitis or in good health (not recorded which).

This clonotype appeared a few times. The J gene is TRBJ2-7, the V gene TRBV3-1; 9 positions agree with TRBD2. Germline V gene lookup returns CDR1 LGHDT and CDR2 YNNKEL (reference sequence). This CDR3 spans 14 amino acids. V lost 5 bases and J lost 6; bases outside the gene matches: 8. In DNA form, the CDR3 reads TGTGCCAGCAGCTCCACCGGGACTAGCCTCGAGCAGTACTTC. Translating it yields CASSSTGTSLEQYF.

This clonotype appeared a single time. This chain joins TRBV11-1 and TRBJ2-5; 9 bases match TRBD1. The CDR3 covers 19 residues. J was trimmed by 5 bases and V by 0 bases; bases with no gene match: 16. Per germline, CDR1 SGHAT and CDR2 FQDESV (reference sequence). The CDR3 region is CASSLAGAGDRVKVETQYF. DNA for the CDR3: TGTGCCAGCAGCTTAGCTGGTGCTGGGGACAGGGTTAAAGTCGAGACCCAGTACTTC.

In its sample, this clonotype was seen a few times. The gene calls are TRBV6-4 and TRBJ2-1; 8 bases fit TRBD2. The CDR3 is 15 amino acids. J gave up 4 bases and V 7 bases, and 9 bases lay outside the gene matches. Germline V gene lookup returns CDR1 MRHNA and CDR2 SNTAGT. In DNA form, the CDR3 reads TGTGCCAGCACGGAAACGGGAGGGTCATACAATGAGCAGTTCTTC. Translated: CASTETGGSYNEQFF.

In this sample, this clonotype turned up many times. J is TRBJ2-7 and V is TRBV12-3 or TRBV12-4, with D perhaps given as TRBD1 or TRBD2 (7 bases each). The V and J ends lost 4 bases and 0 bases respectively, with 19 bases between them. The CDR3 has 17 residues. The CDR3 sequence is CASSSTGEGRLSYEQYF. The CDR3 nucleotides are TGTGCCAGCAGTTCTACAGGGGAGGGCCGTCTCTCCTACGAGCAGTACTTC.

The V call is TRBV12-3 or TRBV12-4, the J call TRBJ2-1, with 13 bases aligning to TRBD2. This CDR3 contains 15 residues. Germline trimming cut 6 bases from V and 5 bases from J; bases unmatched to any gene: 4. The DNA for the CDR3 is TGTGCCAGCAGCTCCGGACTAGCGGGAGACAATGAGCAGTTCTTC. Protein: CASSSGLAGDNEQFF.

V gene TRBV4-1 combines with J gene TRBJ2-7; TRBD2 aligns across 9 bases. The CDR3 is made up of 16 amino acids. Germline V gives CDR1 MGHRA, CDR2 YSYEKL. Unmatched junction bases numbered 8, after V lost 1 base and J lost 4 bases. CDR3 bases: TGCGCCAGCAGCCAAGTATTTTCGGCGGGAGGGTACGAGCAGTACTTC. This gives the protein CASSQVFSAGGYEQYF.

This clonotype was recorded at least ten times. This chain connects TRBV29-1 to TRBJ2-7; the D gene could be TRBD1 or TRBD2 (6 bases each). The ends were cut back, 7 bases at V and 6 bases at J, with 19 bases in the middle. CDR3 length: 13 residues. Germline CDR1 is SQVTM and CDR2 is ANQGSEA. Here the CDR3 reads CSGRGPGAPEQYF. CDR3 bases: TGCAGCGGAAGGGGTCCGGGGGCTCCCGAGCAGTACTTC.

This clonotype was counted only a few times. V and J are TRBV27 and TRBJ2-1; D unclear. V lost 1 base to trimming and J lost 9 bases, with 4 bases between them. The germline CDR1 and CDR2 sequences are MNHEY and SMNVEV (reference sequence). The CDR3 contains 11 residues. As DNA, the CDR3 is TGTGCCAGCAGTTTATACGGTGAGCAGTTCTTC. Translated, it gives CASSLYGEQFF.

This chain connects TRBV27 to TRBJ2-5; TRBD1 might be the D (6 bases). Deletions cut 5 bases from V and 5 bases from J, with 15 bases between. Germline V gene sequence: CDR1 MNHEY, CDR2 SMNVEV (reference sequence). The CDR3 is 14 residues long. CDR3 sequence: CASSLQGRLETQYF. In DNA, the CDR3 is TGTGCCAGCAGTCTACAGGGTAGATTGGAGACCCAGTACTTC.

V is TRBV29-1 and J is TRBJ2-3; 11 nucleotides line up with TRBD2. Germline V CDR1 and CDR2: SQVTM, ANQGSEA. CDR3 length: 16 residues. V was clipped by 0 bases and J by 2 bases; unmatched bases: 4. The CDR3: CSVEDGTSGHTDTQYF. As DNA, the CDR3 is TGCAGCGTTGAAGACGGGACTAGCGGCCACACAGATACGCAGTATTTT.

This rearrangement joins TRBV4-1 to TRBJ1-4; D may be TRBD1 (5 bases). The length of the CDR3 is 14 residues. The germline gives CDR1 MGHRA, CDR2 YSYEKL. V was cut by 2 bases and J by 7 bases, with 11 bases left in between. The CDR3 loop reads CASSQWGYGEKLFF. The CDR3 bases are TGCGCCAGCAGCCAATGGGGGTATGGTGAAAAACTGTTTTTT.

Many counts were recorded for this clonotype. V usage is TRBV7-2 and J usage is TRBJ1-6; perhaps TRBD1 as D (6 bases). Germline CDR1 and CDR2: SGHTA and FQGNSA. The CDR3 is 15 residues long. V was cut by 1 base and J by 6 bases, with 10 bases left in between. The CDR3: CASSLVGGANSPLHF. CDR3 bases: TGTGCCAGCAGCTTAGTGGGGGGGGCTAATTCACCCCTCCACTTT.

This clonotype was seen a handful of times. The chain recombines TRBV12-3 or TRBV12-4 with TRBJ2-7, with D possibly called TRBD1 or TRBD2 (5 bases each). The CDR3 is 14 residues long. V shed 1 base and J shed 2 bases, with 9 bases lying between them. The DNA for the CDR3 is TGTGCCAGCAGTTTAGGAGGGGCGGCCTACGAGCAGTACTTC. This codes for CASSLGGAAYEQYF.

Only a few counts were recorded for this clonotype. The J gene is TRBJ1-5, the V gene TRBV21-1; the D call of TRBD1 is as the table states it, not checked on the DNA. TRBV21-1 is reported as a pseudogene. The CDR3 totals 16 residues. The CDR3 sequence is CASSKEPGASNQPQHF. The CDR3 nucleotides read TGTGCCAGCAGCAAAGAACCAGGGGCCAGCAATCAGCCCCAGCATTTT.